This TCR beta chain was documented in a study of cytomegalovirus exposure and HLA in healthy donors. Study-wide findings and caveats: Specific recognition of CMV antigens was confirmed in vitro for a few chains (all CMV-associated).

V shed 3 bases and J shed 7 bases, with 16 bases lying between them. The germline V gene has CDR1 KGHSH and CDR2 LQKENI. This CDR3 region has 15 residues. Clones were read by immunoSEQ multiplex PCR, and TCRdb kept only the in-frame ones, dropping some. This table holds fewer than 85,000 clones, roughly 96% found once. Points on this clone: Its antigen remains unknown.

The TCR comes from a woman aged 18-35 years in good health and CMV-seronegative. Sequenced input: PBMCs. The rearrangement links TRBV18 to TRBJ1-5; tentative D call: TRBD1 (5 bases). This CDR3 reads CASSPPGRGEQPQHF. The CDR3 DNA sequence: TGTGCCAGCTCACCCCCGGGGAGGGGAGAACAGCCCCAGCATTTT.